This T cell receptor beta chain is drawn from a study of neurological immune-mediated disorders. The CDR3 length is 15 residues. The V and J ends lost 3 bases and 2 bases, in that order; junction bases with no gene match: 6. CDR1 and CDR2 (germline): KGHSH, LQKENI. Every sequencing run generated over 170 million TCR-beta sequences from 15-18 subjects. TCRdb itself ran the 5' RACE reads through MiXCR, one entry per CDR3 protein. Here the sample spans tens of thousands of distinct CDR3 sequences, under 7.5% being singletons. This clonotype was recorded many times. J is TRBJ1-1 and V is TRBV18, with 7 bases fitting TRBD1. Material: PBMCs. The TCR comes from a woman between 40 and 55 years old in good health. CDR3 sequence: CASSPLRTGNTEAFF. CDR3 coding DNA: TGTGCCAGCTCACCTCTGAGGACAGGCAACACTGAAGCTTTCTTT.